This TCR beta chain was documented in a study of CD4 T cells in relation to SARS-CoV-2 and coronaviruses (dated by TCRdb to the early 2020s). Context from the whole study: Shared crossreactive spike epitopes were mapped to their HLA restriction using patient-derived lymphoblastoid cell lines. The Adaptive Biotechnologies TCR-sequencing kit was used to sequence samples from three pre-COVID donors and the naive versus memory experiments, while other data came from Illumina-based sequencing. A different TCR-beta assay, based on Illumina, was used to sequence expansion assays from other donors in the study. At the level of individual TCR clonotypes, the study measured memory CD4+ T cell crossreactivity between SARS-CoV-2 spike protein and common cold coronavirus spike proteins.

In regard to this clone: The clone's antigen remains unknown. Per-base quality was not reported, and no clone a single base away is much larger than it.

Broader findings and caveats from the paper: Crossreactivity analysis centred on spike protein, so crossreactivity against other viral proteins was not assessed. The study was limited by small numbers of patients and tested TCRs. Crossreactive clones showed significantly weaker SARS-CoV-2-driven expansion than monoreactive clones, consistent with antigenic imprinting. Because no donor provided both pre-pandemic and post-infection samples, tracing the source of pre-existing responses was limited. About 60% of donors had memory CD4+ clonotypes that crossrecognized SARS-CoV-2 and at least one common cold coronavirus spike. Sequencing naive versus memory cells indicated that the assay picks up memory recall responses, not primary responses primed during culture.

Uncultured naive and memory CD4+ T cell DNA received deep-resolution immunoSEQ TCR-beta sequencing. On the authors' methods: During preprocessing, nonproductive sequences were removed, as were CDR3s that did not start with C, did not end with F or W, or were shorter than 7 amino acids. Cultured and uncultured naive and memory CD4+ repertoires were searched for CDR3s previously identified as spike- and CEF-reactive. After three terminal residues were trimmed from each end, CDR3 homology was quantified as pairwise Levenshtein distance using the stringdist R package. TCRdb took this table from immuneACCESS and kept in-frame rearrangements with V and J called. Such tables lack part of the clones; where checked against another copy, unresolved V genes explain under half of the gap, and the rest is unexplained. V and J calls and clone size are those listed in that table; D and trimming were worked out from the DNA. A total of about 59,000 clones appear in this sample, roughly 90% of them only once. The ten most abundant clones make up more than 1.1% of the sample.

CD4+ T cells from unexposed donors were collected before the COVID-19 pandemic (2011-2018). Naive and memory CD4+ T cells were separated from cryopreserved PBMCs through CD4 enrichment, which was followed by EasySep naive CD4+ T cell enrichment. The leukapheresis product used for the unexposed donors was purchased from a commercial source. PBMCs were isolated from leukapheresis product or whole blood by Ficoll-Paque PLUS gradient centrifugation. PBMCs were either used fresh in the expansion assay or cryopreserved at -140 degrees C. The QIAamp Micro DNA Kit was used to extract genomic DNA from the CD4+ T cells. This receptor was taken from a human donor in good health. Sequencing was done on a sample of memory CD4+ T cells from PBMCs. Per the publication, the cell subset or site label means: memory (non-naive) CD4+ T cells.

The nucleotides are TGTGCCAGCAGCTTAATTGAAGCTTTCTTT. This is translated as CASSLIEAFF. This receptor chain uses TRBV7-9 and TRBJ1-1, with no confidently assigned D gene. Trimming takes 2 bases from V and 7 bases from J, and the germline ends sit 2 bases apart. From the cysteine up to the phenylalanine, the CDR3 has a length of 10 residues. The read is trimmed to its CDR3 DNA, 30 bases read in frame from base 1. The germline V gene (reference sequence) provides CDR1 SEHNR and CDR2 FQNEAQ. With all but the CDR3 taken from the reference TRBV7-9 and TRBJ1-1 genes, the full variable domain is: DTGVSQNPRHKITKRGQNVTFRCDPISEHNRLYWYRQTLGQGPEFLTYFQNEAQLEKSRLLSDRFSAERPKGSFSTLEIQRTEQGDSAMYLCASSLIEAFFGQGTRLTVV.